This T cell receptor (beta chain) came from a study of CD8+ T cells in alopecia areata. For the study at large: For the treated group, dosing was oral tofacitinib at 5 to 10 mg twice daily. Tofacitinib lasted 6 to 18 months, then 6 months off drug.

The sample's treatment: oral pan-JAK inhibitor, 5-10 mg twice daily. This CDR3 is built from 11 residues. CDR1 and CDR2 from the germline V gene are MGHRA and YSYEKL. About this clone: At one of its ends the junction is not consistent with the germline gene, which may arise from a read error.

RNA was extracted and reverse transcribed into cDNA as the sequencing template. The protocol was immunoSEQ multiplex PCR, while the TCRdb copy is restricted to in-frame clones and leaves out a portion. The sample yields about 88,000 clones, 44% seen once. This rearrangement joins TRBV4-1 to TRBJ2-6; tentatively, D is TRBD1 (6 bases). The origin of this receptor is a human donor with alopecia areata. Specimen: CD8+ T cells sorted from blood, collected at week 24, from a patient treated with tofacitinib. The DNA for the CDR3 is TGCGCCAGCAGCCAAGGGACAGTTTCATCTTTC. Encoded protein: CASSQGTVSSF.